These T cell receptor beta chains were read from a single sample in a study of early T cells in non-severe SARS-CoV-2 infection. TCRdb fed the 5' RACE reads into MiXCR, producing one record per CDR3 protein. The sample contains 80,000 to 100,000 distinct CDR3 sequences, under 15% of which appear only once. Sequencing input: whole blood. The receptors originated from an adult who was a healthcare worker with PCR-confirmed SARS-CoV-2 infection or an uninfected control (not recorded which). Both conserved end residues are part of each CDR3. A D gene is named only where the DNA matches it firmly. Expanded clones are given a class, and other clones once, few, many or no size at all.

j_call: TRBJ2-3; clone_size: few; cdr3_length: 15; d_call: NA; v_call: TRBV30; cdr3_nt: TGTGCCTGGATGTACGGTATGAGGTCCACAGATACGCAGTATTTT; cdr3_aa: CAWMYGMRSTDTQYF
j_call: TRBJ2-7; clone_size: many; cdr3_length: 14; d_call: NA; v_call: TRBV7-9; cdr3_nt: TGTGCCAGCGGCCCTAGCCCCTCCGCCTACGAGCAGTACTTC; cdr3_aa: CASGPSPSAYEQYF
j_call: TRBJ2-6; clone_size: NA; cdr3_length: 18; d_call: TRBD1; v_call: TRBV7-6; cdr3_nt: TGTGCCAGCAGCTGGAGGGACAGGGGGAGCTCTGGGGCCAACGTCCTGACTTTC; cdr3_aa: CASSWRDRGSSGANVLTF
j_call: TRBJ2-7; clone_size: NA; cdr3_length: 12; d_call: TRBD1; v_call: TRBV29-1; cdr3_nt: TGCAGCGTCTACGGACAGGGCCACGAGCAGTACTTC; cdr3_aa: CSVYGQGHEQYF
j_call: TRBJ2-5; clone_size: NA; cdr3_length: 15; d_call: NA; v_call: TRBV5-1; cdr3_nt: TGCGCCAGCAGCCGAACAGGCCGAGGGGCAGAGACCCAGTACTTC; cdr3_aa: CASSRTGRGAETQYF
j_call: TRBJ1-6; clone_size: few; cdr3_length: 12; d_call: NA; v_call: TRBV30; cdr3_nt: TGTGCCTGGAGTGTATCCTTACAGGACCTCCACTTT; cdr3_aa: CAWSVSLQDLHF
j_call: TRBJ2-5; clone_size: many; cdr3_length: 15; d_call: NA; v_call: TRBV7-2; cdr3_nt: TGTGCCAGCAGTAAAAGCGGGCCCACCCAAGAGACCCAGTACTTC; cdr3_aa: CASSKSGPTQETQYF
j_call: TRBJ1-2; clone_size: few; cdr3_length: 13; d_call: NA; v_call: TRBV25-1; cdr3_nt: TGTGCCAGCAGTGAATTAGGGGCCTATGGCTACACCTTC; cdr3_aa: CASSELGAYGYTF
j_call: TRBJ2-1; clone_size: NA; cdr3_length: 20; d_call: NA; v_call: TRBV4-2; cdr3_nt: TGTGCCAGCAGCCAATTCGCGGCTAGTCCCCCCCTAAGCTCCTACAATGAGCAGTTCTTC; cdr3_aa: CASSQFAASPPLSSYNEQFF
j_call: TRBJ2-7; clone_size: NA; cdr3_length: 14; d_call: NA; v_call: TRBV20-1; cdr3_nt: TGCAGTGCTCCCTCCGAGGAGCTGATCTACGAGCAGTACTTC; cdr3_aa: CSAPSEELIYEQYF
j_call: TRBJ2-1; clone_size: few; cdr3_length: 15; d_call: TRBD1; v_call: TRBV6-1; cdr3_nt: TGTGCCAGCAGTGATTCGGGACAGGGCTTTGCTGAGCAGTTCTTC; cdr3_aa: CASSDSGQGFAEQFF
j_call: TRBJ1-4; clone_size: NA; cdr3_length: 14; d_call: NA; v_call: TRBV20-1; cdr3_nt: TGCAGTGCTAGTGGTCAGGTTCCTAATGAAAAACTGTTTTTT; cdr3_aa: CSASGQVPNEKLFF
j_call: TRBJ2-2; clone_size: few; cdr3_length: 16; d_call: TRBD2; v_call: TRBV14; cdr3_nt: TGTGCCAGCAGCCAATTTAGCGGGGCGAACACCGGGGAGCTGTTTTTT; cdr3_aa: CASSQFSGANTGELFF
j_call: TRBJ2-7; clone_size: few; cdr3_length: 15; d_call: TRBD2; v_call: TRBV30; cdr3_nt: TGTGCCTGGAGCGTCGGGAGGTCTAGCGTAGACGAGCAGTACTTC; cdr3_aa: CAWSVGRSSVDEQYF
j_call: TRBJ2-2; clone_size: NA; cdr3_length: 14; d_call: NA; v_call: TRBV7-2; cdr3_nt: TGTGCCAGCAGTCGGCAGGTCAACACCGGGGAGCTGTTTTTT; cdr3_aa: CASSRQVNTGELFF
j_call: TRBJ2-1; clone_size: many; cdr3_length: 14; d_call: TRBD1; v_call: TRBV28; cdr3_nt: TGTGCCAGCAGTTTGGGACAGGGGATTAAGGAGCAGTTCTTC; cdr3_aa: CASSLGQGIKEQFF
j_call: TRBJ2-2; clone_size: NA; cdr3_length: 16; d_call: NA; v_call: TRBV7-8; cdr3_nt: TGTGCCAGCAGCTTGGAAATTCTTGGGGGGACCGGGGAGCTGTTTTTT; cdr3_aa: CASSLEILGGTGELFF
j_call: TRBJ2-1; clone_size: NA; cdr3_length: 15; d_call: TRBD2; v_call: TRBV7-7; cdr3_nt: TGTGCCAGCAGTATACTAGCGGGAGCGGTAGATGAGCAGTTCTTC; cdr3_aa: CASSILAGAVDEQFF
j_call: TRBJ2-7; clone_size: NA; cdr3_length: 13; d_call: NA; v_call: TRBV20-1; cdr3_nt: TGCAGTGCTCGCGGGCTGCTCCTCTACGAGCAGTACTTC; cdr3_aa: CSARGLLLYEQYF
j_call: TRBJ1-1; clone_size: many; cdr3_length: 13; d_call: NA; v_call: TRBV11-2; cdr3_nt: TGTGCCAGCGAACGACGGCTGAACACTGAAGCTTTCTTT; cdr3_aa: CASERRLNTEAFF
j_call: TRBJ2-2; clone_size: NA; cdr3_length: 16; d_call: TRBD2; v_call: TRBV5-1; cdr3_nt: TGCGCCAGCAGCTTGGAACTAGCGGGGAACACCGGGGAGCTGTTTTTT; cdr3_aa: CASSLELAGNTGELFF
j_call: TRBJ1-1; clone_size: many; cdr3_length: 14; d_call: TRBD1; v_call: TRBV11-2; cdr3_nt: TGTGCCAGCCAATTAGGGGGCTGGGGCGCTGAAGCTTTCTTT; cdr3_aa: CASQLGGWGAEAFF
j_call: TRBJ2-3; clone_size: NA; cdr3_length: 15; d_call: NA; v_call: TRBV20-1; cdr3_nt: TGCAGTGCTCCCACCATGGCACCCCTGGCAGATACGCAGTATTTT; cdr3_aa: CSAPTMAPLADTQYF
j_call: TRBJ1-3; clone_size: NA; cdr3_length: 15; d_call: NA; v_call: TRBV6-5; cdr3_nt: TGTGCCAGCAGTTACTCGAGTACCTCTGGAAACACCATATATTTT; cdr3_aa: CASSYSSTSGNTIYF
j_call: TRBJ2-7; clone_size: few; cdr3_length: 15; d_call: TRBD1; v_call: TRBV7-9; cdr3_nt: TGTGCCAGCAGCCCCCCTAGGGGACAGGGAGGCGAGCAGTACTTC; cdr3_aa: CASSPPRGQGGEQYF
j_call: TRBJ2-5; clone_size: NA; cdr3_length: 13; d_call: TRBD2; v_call: TRBV24-1; cdr3_nt: TGTGCCACCAGTGGGGGGGGGCAAGAGACCCAGTACTTC; cdr3_aa: CATSGGGQETQYF
j_call: TRBJ1-1; clone_size: few; cdr3_length: 14; d_call: NA; v_call: TRBV6-5; cdr3_nt: TGTGCCAGCAGCTATGCAGGGCGCGGCACTGAAGCTTTCTTT; cdr3_aa: CASSYAGRGTEAFF
j_call: TRBJ2-1; clone_size: NA; cdr3_length: 17; d_call: NA; v_call: TRBV15; cdr3_nt: TGTGCCACCAGCGGACCCCTTGACAGGAAGATATACAATGAGCAGTTCTTC; cdr3_aa: CATSGPLDRKIYNEQFF
j_call: TRBJ1-3; clone_size: few; cdr3_length: 16; d_call: TRBD1; v_call: TRBV15; cdr3_nt: TGTGCCACCAGCAATGGGGCAGGGGGCCGAGGAAACACCATATATTTT; cdr3_aa: CATSNGAGGRGNTIYF
j_call: TRBJ2-7; clone_size: NA; cdr3_length: 14; d_call: TRBD2; v_call: TRBV20-1; cdr3_nt: TGCAGTGCTAGAGTTCGGGGGGGTTCCTACGAGCAGTACTTC; cdr3_aa: CSARVRGGSYEQYF
j_call: TRBJ1-2; clone_size: few; cdr3_length: 13; d_call: NA; v_call: TRBV2; cdr3_nt: TGTGCCAGACCCAGGGAAAGACCTTATGGCTACACCTTC; cdr3_aa: CARPRERPYGYTF
j_call: TRBJ2-2; clone_size: few; cdr3_length: 12; d_call: NA; v_call: TRBV19; cdr3_nt: TGTGCCAGTAGATTCGAACTCGGGGAGCTGTTTTTT; cdr3_aa: CASRFELGELFF
j_call: TRBJ2-1; clone_size: few; cdr3_length: 17; d_call: TRBD2; v_call: TRBV12-3/TRBV12-4; cdr3_nt: TGTGCCAGCAGTTTAGCCGTTAGCGGGAGGCGATACAATGAGCAGTTCTTC; cdr3_aa: CASSLAVSGRRYNEQFF
j_call: TRBJ2-7; clone_size: NA; cdr3_length: 15; d_call: TRBD2; v_call: TRBV7-9; cdr3_nt: TGTGCCAGCAGCTCCGGACTAGCGGGGATGAGCGAGCAGTACTTC; cdr3_aa: CASSSGLAGMSEQYF
j_call: TRBJ2-7; clone_size: NA; cdr3_length: 15; d_call: NA; v_call: TRBV12-3/TRBV12-4; cdr3_nt: TGTGCCAGCAGTCCGGACTGGCCGAGATCCTACGAGCAGTACTTC; cdr3_aa: CASSPDWPRSYEQYF
j_call: TRBJ2-2; clone_size: few; cdr3_length: 17; d_call: TRBD1; v_call: TRBV12-3/TRBV12-4; cdr3_nt: TGTGCCAGCAGTTTGAGATTGGGACAGATTAACACCGGGGAGCTGTTTTTT; cdr3_aa: CASSLRLGQINTGELFF
j_call: TRBJ1-2; clone_size: NA; cdr3_length: 16; d_call: TRBD1; v_call: TRBV5-1; cdr3_nt: TGCGCCAGCAGCTCGACAGGGCAAAGTGTGGTCGATGGCTACACCTTC; cdr3_aa: CASSSTGQSVVDGYTF
j_call: TRBJ2-1; clone_size: NA; cdr3_length: 13; d_call: TRBD2; v_call: TRBV7-9; cdr3_nt: TGTGCCACCGGGACTAGCTTGCGCAATGAGCAGTTCTTC; cdr3_aa: CATGTSLRNEQFF
j_call: TRBJ2-7; clone_size: many; cdr3_length: 15; d_call: TRBD2; v_call: TRBV28; cdr3_nt: TGTGCCAGCAGTTCCGTCATGGTAGCGGGCTTCGGGCAGTACTTC; cdr3_aa: CASSSVMVAGFGQYF
j_call: TRBJ2-7; clone_size: NA; cdr3_length: 13; d_call: NA; v_call: TRBV29-1; cdr3_nt: TGCAGCGTTCTGCCGGAGGGGATTTACGAGCAGTACTTC; cdr3_aa: CSVLPEGIYEQYF
j_call: TRBJ2-1; clone_size: NA; cdr3_length: 13; d_call: NA; v_call: TRBV3-1; cdr3_nt: TGTGCCAGCAGCCTCGCCGGAGGGGGTGAGCAGTTCTTC; cdr3_aa: CASSLAGGGEQFF
j_call: TRBJ2-1; clone_size: few; cdr3_length: 12; d_call: NA; v_call: TRBV15; cdr3_nt: TGTGCCACCAGCAGAGATTCAGCCCGGCAGTTCTTC; cdr3_aa: CATSRDSARQFF
j_call: TRBJ2-1; clone_size: many; cdr3_length: 10; d_call: NA; v_call: TRBV29-1; cdr3_nt: TGCAGCGTTGGCGTGAATGAGCAGTTCTTC; cdr3_aa: CSVGVNEQFF
j_call: TRBJ2-7; clone_size: once; cdr3_length: 15; d_call: TRBD2; v_call: TRBV7-8; cdr3_nt: TGTGCCAGCAGCTTAGGAGGGAGGGCCATCGACGAGCAGTACTTC; cdr3_aa: CASSLGGRAIDEQYF
j_call: TRBJ2-7; clone_size: NA; cdr3_length: 13; d_call: NA; v_call: TRBV29-1; cdr3_nt: TGCAGCGTTGAATCGGGACTTACCTACGAGCAGTACTTC; cdr3_aa: CSVESGLTYEQYF
j_call: TRBJ2-1; clone_size: few; cdr3_length: 12; d_call: NA; v_call: TRBV27; cdr3_nt: TGTGCCAGCAGTCCCTCTGGAAATGAGCAGTTCTTC; cdr3_aa: CASSPSGNEQFF
j_call: TRBJ2-7; clone_size: NA; cdr3_length: 15; d_call: TRBD1; v_call: TRBV27; cdr3_nt: TGTGCCAGCAGTTTTGGGGCTGATTCAGGGGGCGAGCAGTACTTC; cdr3_aa: CASSFGADSGGEQYF
j_call: TRBJ2-7; clone_size: few; cdr3_length: 12; d_call: NA; v_call: TRBV11-2; cdr3_nt: TGTGCCAGCAGCTGGGTCTTTGACGAGCAGTACTTC; cdr3_aa: CASSWVFDEQYF
j_call: TRBJ2-7; clone_size: few; cdr3_length: 14; d_call: TRBD1; v_call: TRBV5-1; cdr3_nt: TGCGCCAGCAGCCCGCAGGGGGCTAGGTACGAGCAGTACTTC; cdr3_aa: CASSPQGARYEQYF
j_call: TRBJ2-7; clone_size: NA; cdr3_length: 15; d_call: NA; v_call: TRBV7-9; cdr3_nt: TGTGCCAGCAGCTTAGCGTCCGGGGGATTGCGGGAGCAGTACTTC; cdr3_aa: CASSLASGGLREQYF
j_call: TRBJ1-5; clone_size: NA; cdr3_length: 15; d_call: NA; v_call: TRBV3-1; cdr3_nt: TGTGCCAGCAGCCCCGTGGGGGGTTGGGGGCAGCCCCAGCATTTT; cdr3_aa: CASSPVGGWGQPQHF
j_call: TRBJ2-7; clone_size: few; cdr3_length: 15; d_call: TRBD1; v_call: TRBV9; cdr3_nt: TGTGCCAGCAGCGTAGGGGACAGGAGGTCGAGGGAGCAGTACTTC; cdr3_aa: CASSVGDRRSREQYF
j_call: TRBJ2-5; clone_size: few; cdr3_length: 13; d_call: NA; v_call: TRBV27; cdr3_nt: TGTGCCAGCAGTTCCAGGGGGGGAGAGACCCAGTACTTC; cdr3_aa: CASSSRGGETQYF
j_call: TRBJ2-1; clone_size: many; cdr3_length: 16; d_call: TRBD1; v_call: TRBV7-3; cdr3_nt: TGTGCCAGCAGCCGGACAGGGGCTTTCTCCTACAATGAGCAGTTCTTC; cdr3_aa: CASSRTGAFSYNEQFF